This T cell receptor beta chain appears in the sequencing data of a study of T cells in pancreatic ductal adenocarcinoma. Assay: immunoSEQ multiplex PCR; the TCRdb copy retains only in-frame clones and omits some. The sample holds some 16,000 clones; approximately 89% are singletons and the top ten take approximately 17%. No neoadjuvant therapy was given to the selected pancreatic ductal adenocarcinoma patients before their surgery. Germline CDR1 reads MNHNS; CDR2 reads SASEGT. The CDR3 has 13 residues. The V gene lost 3 bases and the J gene lost 5 bases, with 10 bases spanning the gap. Study findings and constraints: Blood clonality (approximately 0.07) did not differ significantly from tumor (roughly 0.1).

To note about this clone: Its antigen is undetermined.

The clonotype was recovered from a human donor with pancreatic ductal adenocarcinoma. The sequenced sample was PBMCs. The rearrangement uses TRBV6-1 and TRBJ2-5; D call uncertain. The CDR3, as DNA: TGTGCCAGCAGTGACCGCCGTGCGGAGACCCAGTACTTC. This codes for CASSDRRAETQYF.